What follows describes a single T cell receptor (beta chain). Assay: immunoSEQ multiplex PCR; the TCRdb copy retains only in-frame clones and omits some. Found here are under 9,500 clones, about 94% of them singletons; the top ten hold around 0.47%. This sample is drawn from a study of naive CD8 T cells in extremely preterm neonates. The CDR3 contains 16 residues. Per the germline V gene, CDR1 is ENHRY and CDR2 is SYGVKD. V was pared by 4 bases and J by 2 bases, with 11 bases of the junction left unmatched. Without labor or membrane rupture, elective cesareans at about 35-43 weeks supplied term cord blood.

This TCR was recovered from a newborn in good health. The rearrangement links TRBV10-3 to TRBJ2-7, with 7 bases matching TRBD1. The specimen was naive CD8+ T cells from cord blood. The CDR3 is CAISVTTGATTYEQYF. In DNA form, the CDR3 reads TGTGCCATCAGTGTGACCACAGGGGCCACCACCTACGAGCAGTACTTC.